This entry concerns a single TCR beta chain. It was with 60 Vbeta and 13 Jbeta primers that the PCR ran. The protocol was immunoSEQ multiplex PCR, while the TCRdb copy is restricted to in-frame clones and leaves out a portion. The table has 150,000 to 200,000 clones, 70% to 80% seen once. The data were taken from a study of cytomegalovirus exposure and HLA in healthy donors. Trimming at V came to 1 base and at J to 4 bases, leaving 6 bases not matched to a gene. The CDR3 is 14 amino acids. Germline CDR1 reads GTSNPN; CDR2 reads SVGIG (reference sequence). Sequencing was performed on PBMCs. The source of this sequence is a woman aged 30 to 39 in good health and CMV-seropositive. V gene TRBV30 combines with J gene TRBJ1-1; TRBD1 matches 7 bases. DNA for the CDR3: TGTGCCTGGAGTGCCTTGACAGGGAGCACTGAAGCTTTCTTT. Its translation: CAWSALTGSTEAFF.